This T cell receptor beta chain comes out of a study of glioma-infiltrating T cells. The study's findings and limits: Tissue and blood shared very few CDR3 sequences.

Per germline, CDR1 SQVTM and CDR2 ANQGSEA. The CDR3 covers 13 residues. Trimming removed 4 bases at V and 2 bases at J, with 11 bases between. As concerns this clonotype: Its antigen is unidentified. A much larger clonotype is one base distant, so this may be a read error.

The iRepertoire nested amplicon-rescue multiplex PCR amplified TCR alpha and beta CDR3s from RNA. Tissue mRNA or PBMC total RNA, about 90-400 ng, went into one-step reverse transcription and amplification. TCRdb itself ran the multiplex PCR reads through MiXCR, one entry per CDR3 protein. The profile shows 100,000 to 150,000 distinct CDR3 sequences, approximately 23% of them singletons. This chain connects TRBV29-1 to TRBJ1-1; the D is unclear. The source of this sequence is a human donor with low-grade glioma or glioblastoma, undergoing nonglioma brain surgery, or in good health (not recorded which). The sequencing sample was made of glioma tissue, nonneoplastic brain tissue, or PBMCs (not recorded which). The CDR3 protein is CSVAGILNTEAFF. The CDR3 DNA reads TGCAGCGTTGCAGGCATACTTAACACTGAAGCTTTCTTT.